Listed below are T cell receptor beta chains from one sample, sequenced in a study of graft-versus-host responses after intestinal transplantation. The table came from immunoSEQ multiplex PCR; TCRdb's copy has only in-frame clones and leaves some out. The repertoire consists of roughly 99,000 clones, with 86% occurring once and the leading ten covering over 1.3%. The material sequenced was PBMCs, taken 255 days after intestinal transplant. The source of these receptors is a human patient who received an intestinal transplant, so some T cells may come from the graft donor. The CDR3 runs from the conserved cysteine through the conserved F or W. D genes are given only for firm matches. Clone size is stated in some rows and not others, as once, few, many or a class when expanded.

TRBD2,once,TRBJ2-2,TRBV15,CATSRQAGGPHGELFF,TGTGCCACCAGCAGGCAAGCGGGGGGGCCGCACGGGGAGCTGTTTTTT
NA,NA,TRBJ2-1,TRBV5-1,CASSFEGTQFF,TGCGCCAGCAGCTTCGAGGGTACGCAGTTCTTC
NA,NA,TRBJ2-1,TRBV4-1,CASSPRDAWKEEQFF,TGCGCCAGCAGCCCCCGGGACGCGTGGAAGGAGGAGCAGTTCTTC
NA,NA,TRBJ1-2,TRBV5-5,CASSPAPGHYGYTF,TGTGCCAGCAGCCCCGCCCCAGGGCACTATGGCTACACCTTC
NA,NA,TRBJ1-5,TRBV5-1,CASSPSGALNQPQHF,TGCGCCAGCAGCCCATCCGGGGCTCTCAATCAGCCCCAGCATTTT
NA,NA,TRBJ1-1,TRBV5-6,CASSTDRGAEAFF,TGTGCCAGCAGCACCGACCGGGGAGCTGAAGCTTTCTTT
NA,NA,TRBJ2-5,TRBV11-1,CASSAGVLPGQETQYF,TGTGCCAGCAGCGCAGGGGTACTCCCGGGACAAGAGACCCAGTACTTC
NA,NA,TRBJ2-3,TRBV27,CASSPSGYTDTQYF,TGTGCCAGCAGTCCCAGCGGATACACAGATACGCAGTATTTT
NA,NA,TRBJ2-6,TRBV6-1,CASSEAESSGANVLTF,TGTGCCAGCAGTGAAGCAGAAAGCTCTGGGGCCAACGTCCTGACTTTC
NA,NA,TRBJ1-1,TRBV7-8,CASRKRLVGLGGLNTEAFF,TGTGCCAGCCGGAAACGCTTAGTGGGGCTTGGGGGGCTGAACACTGAAGCTTTCTTT
TRBD1,NA,TRBJ1-2,TRBV6-1,CASSWDRGIDGYTF,TGTGCCAGCAGTTGGGACAGGGGGATTGATGGCTACACCTTC
TRBD2,NA,TRBJ2-3,TRBV9,CASSVLAGTDTQYF,TGTGCCAGCAGCGTACTAGCGGGCACAGATACGCAGTATTTT
TRBD2,NA,TRBJ2-5,TRBV5-1,CASSSGTSEETQYF,TGCGCCAGCAGCTCCGGGACTAGCGAGGAGACCCAGTACTTC
TRBD1,NA,TRBJ2-7,TRBV2,CASIGTEAYEQYF,TGTGCCAGCATAGGGACAGAAGCCTACGAGCAGTACTTC
NA,NA,TRBJ2-3,TRBV19,CASSIIVRDTQYF,TGTGCCAGTAGTATAATTGTACGAGATACGCAGTATTTT
TRBD2,NA,TRBJ2-1,TRBV11-3,CASSLLAGGRDEQFF,TGTGCCAGCAGCCTACTAGCGGGGGGGAGGGATGAGCAGTTCTTC
NA,NA,TRBJ2-7,TRBV18,CASSPASDYEQYF,TGTGCCAGCTCACCGGCTAGCGACTACGAGCAGTACTTC
NA,NA,TRBJ1-2,TRBV10-3,CASSEVAGATYGYTF,TGTGCCAGCAGTGAAGTGGCAGGGGCCACATATGGCTACACCTTC
NA,NA,TRBJ1-5,TRBV6-6,CASSSQGSQPQHF,TGTGCCAGCAGTTCCCAGGGGAGTCAGCCCCAGCATTTT
TRBD1,NA,TRBJ1-5,TRBV5-1,CASSAGTGSNQPQHF,TGCGCCAGCAGCGCCGGGACAGGGAGCAATCAGCCCCAGCATTTT
NA,NA,TRBJ1-2,TRBV27,CASSLTGGGNYGYTF,TGTGCCAGCAGTTTAACTGGGGGCGGTAACTATGGCTACACCTTC
TRBD1,few,TRBJ1-6,TRBV28,CATLEATGENSPLHF,TGTGCCACCCTGGAAGCGACAGGGGAAAATTCACCCCTCCACTTT
NA,NA,TRBJ2-7,TRBV6-1,CASIRALDLSYEQYF,TGTGCCAGCATCCGGGCTTTGGATCTCTCCTACGAGCAGTACTTC
NA,NA,TRBJ2-1,TRBV12-5,CASGSDRSSSYNEQFF,TGTGCTAGTGGGTCCGACAGGTCGAGCTCCTACAATGAGCAGTTCTTC
TRBD1,NA,TRBJ2-3,TRBV4-1,CASSRGQGVPPSTDTQYF,TGCGCCAGCAGCCGGGGACAGGGGGTGCCTCCTAGCACAGATACGCAGTATTTT
NA,NA,TRBJ1-6,TRBV5-4,CASSSPGAAMSPLHF,TGTGCCAGCAGCTCGCCCGGGGCTGCGATGTCACCCCTCCACTTT
TRBD2,NA,TRBJ2-3,TRBV28,CASRRYVLLAGASTDTQYF,TGTGCCAGCAGGAGATACGTCCTTCTAGCGGGAGCTAGCACAGATACGCAGTATTTT
NA,NA,TRBJ2-3,TRBV9,CASSVGGDISTDTQYF,TGTGCCAGCAGCGTAGGTGGGGACATAAGCACAGATACGCAGTATTTT
NA,NA,TRBJ1-4,TRBV10-3,CAISEQRGTNEKLFF,TGTGCCATCAGTGAGCAGAGGGGGACTAATGAAAAACTGTTTTTT
TRBD1,NA,TRBJ1-4,TRBV2,CASSEGGGIEKLFF,TGTGCCAGCAGTGAAGGAGGGGGCATTGAAAAACTGTTTTTT
NA,NA,TRBJ1-6,TRBV30,CAWSVPTFRSSPLHF,TGTGCCTGGAGTGTACCGACATTTAGGAGTTCACCCCTCCACTTT
TRBD1,NA,TRBJ2-3,TRBV5-6,CASSLDRGYTDTQYF,TGTGCCAGCAGCTTGGACAGGGGGTATACAGATACGCAGTATTTT
NA,NA,TRBJ2-7,TRBV2,CASSGLFEQYF,TGTGCCAGCAGTGGACTGTTCGAGCAGTACTTC
NA,NA,TRBJ2-5,TRBV27,CASNSLGTQYF,TGTGCCAGCAACAGTCTCGGGACCCAGTACTTC
NA,NA,TRBJ2-5,TRBV6-5,CASSDPGTQYF,TGTGCCAGCAGTGACCCAGGGACCCAGTACTTC
NA,NA,TRBJ2-1,TRBV30,CAWSSRQASNEQFF,TGTGCCTGGAGTAGTAGACAGGCCTCCAATGAGCAGTTCTTC
TRBD1,NA,TRBJ1-1,TRBV5-6,CASSWTGSSAFF,TGTGCCAGCAGCTGGACAGGGTCGTCGGCTTTCTTT
NA,NA,TRBJ1-1,TRBV5-4,CATAEGAEAFF,TGTGCCACCGCGGAGGGCGCTGAAGCTTTCTTT
TRBD1,NA,TRBJ1-2,TRBV28,CASSPGTANYGYTF,TGTGCCAGCAGCCCAGGGACAGCGAACTATGGCTACACCTTC
TRBD1,NA,TRBJ2-6,TRBV19,CASSTGTGLVVANVLTF,TGTGCCAGTAGTACCGGGACAGGGCTAGTTGTGGCCAACGTCCTGACTTTC
NA,NA,TRBJ2-5,TRBV7-9,CASSFHAEGQETQYF,TGTGCCAGCAGCTTCCACGCGGAGGGCCAAGAGACCCAGTACTTC
NA,NA,TRBJ2-3,TRBV6-4,CASSEGGATDTQYF,TGTGCCAGCAGTGAGGGGGGCGCGACAGATACGCAGTATTTT
TRBD2,NA,TRBJ2-3,TRBV10-3,CAISGTSGDSTDTQYF,TGTGCCATCAGTGGGACTAGCGGGGACTCCACAGATACGCAGTATTTT
TRBD1,NA,TRBJ1-2,TRBV6-1,CASSEGQGENGYTF,TGTGCCAGCAGTGAAGGTCAGGGGGAAAATGGCTACACCTTC
NA,few,TRBJ1-2,TRBV18,CASSPAGDYGYTF,TGTGCCAGCTCACCAGCAGGGGACTATGGCTACACCTTC
NA,NA,TRBJ1-1,TRBV2,CASSGPEAFF,TGTGCCAGCAGTGGCCCTGAAGCTTTCTTT
TRBD1,once,TRBJ2-2,TRBV5-1,CASSLGTGNTGELFF,TGCGCCAGCAGCTTGGGGACAGGGAACACCGGGGAGCTGTTTTTT
TRBD2,NA,TRBJ2-3,TRBV5-4,CASSFEGRGRPDTQYF,TGTGCCAGCAGCTTCGAGGGGAGGGGAAGGCCAGATACGCAGTATTTT
NA,NA,TRBJ2-7,TRBV29-1,CSVEQGPTYEQYF,TGCAGCGTTGAACAGGGTCCTACCTACGAGCAGTACTTC
NA,NA,TRBJ1-1,TRBV28,CASSLLQRNTEAFF,TGTGCCAGCAGTTTATTACAACGGAACACTGAAGCTTTCTTT
NA,few,TRBJ1-2,TRBV5-4,CASSLVSQNYGYTF,TGTGCCAGCAGCTTGGTTTCACAGAACTATGGCTACACCTTC
TRBD2,once,TRBJ2-3,TRBV7-6,CASSATGTSADTQYF,TGTGCCAGCAGCGCCACCGGGACTAGTGCAGATACGCAGTATTTT